The sequence of this TCR beta chain was determined in a study of beta chain features in type 1 diabetes. This clone was seen a few times. The antigen is not known. Averaging about 116 mL, one heparinised blood draw was given by each donor. Every bit of the isolated RNA underwent reverse transcription, so sequencing read expressed TCRB transcripts. Data came from immunoSEQ multiplex PCR; TCRdb stores just in-frame clones and leaves some out. The sample comprises 130,000 to 150,000 clones, less than 9% of which are singletons, and under 1.5% rests with the top ten. Study-wide findings and caveats: Whether TCRB rearrangement is influenced by HLA type was left unresolved in this analysis.

The source material was central memory CD4+ T cells from blood. The TCR was taken from a woman aged 25 to 39 in good health.

CDR3 sequence reads: CASSLGAGPSMRGGELFF. The CDR3 bases are TGTGCCAGCAGCTTAGGAGCGGGACCTTCTATGAGGGGCGGGGAGCTGTTTTTT. The chain uses TRBV5-4 and TRBJ2-2; 7 bases align to TRBD2. V was clipped by 2 bases and J by 7 bases; unmatched bases: 17. The CDR3 runs to 18 residues. Germline V gene lookup returns CDR1 SGHNT and CDR2 YYREEE (reference sequence).